The subject of this entry is one TCR beta chain. The antigen remains unidentified. The sample has other DNA sequences that encode this CDR3 too. This entry is derived from a study of cytomegalovirus exposure and HLA in healthy donors. Background on the study: Out of a few hundred genotyped donors, 81% belonged to the Caucasian-associated ancestry cluster. Findings and caveats of the study: An assumption of roughly uniform sequencing depth across donors underlay the presence/absence analyses.

With 4 bases removed from V and 0 bases from J, the gap between germline ends came to 7 bases. The CDR3 length is 14 residues. The germline CDR1 and CDR2 sequences are SGHTA and FQGNSA. Donors consisted of healthy bone marrow donors. PCR amplification relied on 60 Vbeta primers (plus 13 Jbeta primers). The repertoire was sequenced with immunoSEQ multiplex PCR; TCRdb's copy has only in-frame clones and lacks some. Of 200,000 or so clones listed, about four fifths were seen once; the top ten hold around 5.9%. J is TRBJ2-1 and V is TRBV7-2; D not resolved. The TCR comes from a woman aged 25 to 45 in good health and CMV-seropositive. The sequencing input was PBMCs. This CDR3 is CASSSPGSYNEQFF. CDR3 nucleotide sequence: TGTGCCAGCAGCTCCCCAGGCTCCTACAATGAGCAGTTCTTC. The variable domain in full, completed from reference TRBV7-2 and TRBJ2-1, reads GAGVSQSPSNKVTEKGKDVELRCDPISGHTALYWYRQSLGQGLEFLIYFQGNSAPDKSGLPSDRFSAERTGGSVSTLTIQRTQQEDSAVYLCASSSPGSYNEQFFGPGTRLTVL.